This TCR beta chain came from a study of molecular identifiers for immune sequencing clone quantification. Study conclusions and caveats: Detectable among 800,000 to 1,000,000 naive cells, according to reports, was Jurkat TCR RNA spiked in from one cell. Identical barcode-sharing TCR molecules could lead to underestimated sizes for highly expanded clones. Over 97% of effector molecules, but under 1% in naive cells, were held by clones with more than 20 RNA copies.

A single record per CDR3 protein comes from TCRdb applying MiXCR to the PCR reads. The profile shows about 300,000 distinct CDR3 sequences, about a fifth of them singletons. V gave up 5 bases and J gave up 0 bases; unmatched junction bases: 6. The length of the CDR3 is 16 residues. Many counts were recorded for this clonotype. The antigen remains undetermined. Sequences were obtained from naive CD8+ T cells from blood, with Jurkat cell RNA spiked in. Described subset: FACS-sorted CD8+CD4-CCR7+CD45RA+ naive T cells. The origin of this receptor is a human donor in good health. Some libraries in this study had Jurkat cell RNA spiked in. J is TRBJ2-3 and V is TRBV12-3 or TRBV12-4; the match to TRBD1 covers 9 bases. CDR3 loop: CASSARTGASTDTQYF. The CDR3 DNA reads TGTGCCAGCAGTGCCCGGACAGGGGCTAGCACAGATACGCAGTATTTT.